These 5 T cell receptor beta chains share one sample of origin, sequenced in a study of blood T cell repertoires in COVID-19. Using immunoSEQ multiplex PCR, the repertoire was profiled, and TCRdb retains in-frame clones only, with some absent. This sample carries 90,000 to 110,000 clones, 60% to 85% of them seen once, and the ten largest clones take about 4.5%. Sequencing was performed on peripheral blood. The origin of the receptors is a human donor in a cohort sampled during active or convalescent COVID-19.

This chain joins TRBV11-2 and TRBJ1-1; D gene unclear. CDR3 length: 15 amino acids. CDR1 SGHAT and CDR2 FQNNGV come from the germline V gene. The ends were cut back, 3 bases at V and 1 base at J, with 12 bases in the middle. CDR3 loop: CASSLGAGQNTEAFF. The CDR3 DNA sequence: TGTGCCAGCAGCTTGGGAGCCGGGCAGAACACTGAAGCTTTCTTT.

Only a few counts were recorded for this clone. V is TRBV7-2 and J is TRBJ2-7; the D gene is possibly TRBD1 (5 bases). V lost 4 bases and J lost 4, with 11 bases in between. Germline V gives CDR1 SGHTA, CDR2 FQGNSA. This CDR3 has 13 amino acids. The CDR3 here is CASSWGLLYEQYF. In DNA form, the CDR3 reads TGTGCCAGCAGCTGGGGCCTCCTATACGAGCAGTACTTC. The entire variable domain, with the rest obtained from reference TRBV7-2 and TRBJ2-7, is as follows: GAGVSQSPSNKVTEKGKDVELRCDPISGHTALYWYRQSLGQGLEFLIYFQGNSAPDKSGLPSDRFSAERTGGSVSTLTIQRTQQEDSAVYLCASSWGLLYEQYFGPGTRLTVT.

This clone was seen a few times. The V call is TRBV14, the J call TRBJ1-3; 7 nucleotides align to TRBD1. The germline gives CDR1 SGHDN, CDR2 FVKESK. With 2 bases clipped from V and 0 bases from J, the junction kept 4 bases outside the gene matches. This CDR3 contains 16 residues. DNA for the CDR3: TGTGCCAGCAGCCAATGGACAGGCCTCTCTGGAAACACCATATATTTT. Translation gives CASSQWTGLSGNTIYF. Supplemented by reference TRBV14 and TRBJ1-3, the full variable domain reads EAGVTQFPSHSVIEKGQTVTLRCDPISGHDNLYWYRRVMGKEIKFLLHFVKESKQDESGMPNNRFLAERTGGTYSTLKVQPAELEDSGVYFCASSQWTGLSGNTIYFGEGSWLTVV.

This rearrangement joins TRBV4-3 to TRBJ2-2; TRBD2 aligns across 7 bases. This CDR3 is built from 16 residues. The J segment lost 6 bases and the V segment lost 1 base, leaving 8 bases of the junction unmatched. The V gene's germline CDR1 is LGHNA and CDR2 YSLEER. DNA of the CDR3: TGCGCCAGCAGCCAAGGGATAGCGGGTTGGGCCGGGGAGCTGTTTTTT. It encodes CASSQGIAGWAGELFF.

In its sample, this clone was seen a few times. The rearrangement links TRBV29-1 to TRBJ1-1, with D possibly being TRBD1 (5 bases). Germline lookup yields CDR1 SQVTM and CDR2 ANQGSEA. V lost 5 bases to trimming and J lost 2 bases, with 6 bases between them. There are 11 residues in the CDR3. CDR3 DNA sequence: TGCAGCGTTCAGGGAAACACTGAAGCTTTCTTT. Its translation: CSVQGNTEAFF.